This entry is about one T cell receptor beta chain. This entry is derived from a study of cytomegalovirus exposure and HLA in healthy donors. The length of the CDR3 is 14 residues. V shed 7 bases, J shed 3 bases, and the junction held 11 bases outside the gene matches. The germline gives CDR1 SQVTM, CDR2 ANQGSEA. 60 Vbeta and 13 Jbeta primers were used in PCR. Sequencing was performed with immunoSEQ multiplex PCR; in TCRdb, only in-frame clones are kept and a portion is missing. Among 63,000 or so clones listed, 74% were seen once. The source material was PBMCs. This chain connects TRBV29-1 to TRBJ1-1, with TRBD1 matching 7 bases. The sequence was collected from a woman aged 30 to 39 in good health and CMV-seropositive. The CDR3 sequence is CSGKTGTAYTEAFF. CDR3 in DNA: TGCAGCGGGAAGACCGGGACAGCATACACTGAAGCTTTCTTT.